Each of the 5 T cell receptor beta chains below was sequenced from the same sample in a study of OX40 agonist ivuxolimab in advanced cancers. Sequencing used immunoSEQ multiplex PCR; TCRdb keeps in-frame clones, though not all of them. The sample has around 140,000 clones, 90% seen once. The specimen comprised CD4+ or CD8+ T cells sorted from blood, sampled in a trial of the OX40 agonist ivuxolimab. Receptors were obtained from an adult with an advanced solid tumor such as melanoma, head and neck, liver or kidney cancer.

V is TRBV14 and J is TRBJ2-1; perhaps TRBD2 as D (6 bases). Germline assignment: CDR1 SGHDN and CDR2 FVKESK. Trimming pared 0 bases from V and 4 bases from J, leaving 16 bases between. This CDR3 region has 17 residues. The CDR3 DNA reads as TGTGCCAGCAGCCAAGATTCGCTAGCGTGGGGTTACAATGAGCAGTTCTTC. This codes for CASSQDSLAWGYNEQFF.

This chain uses TRBV19 with TRBJ2-2; 7 bases agree with TRBD2. Germline V CDR1 and CDR2: LNHDA, SQIVND (reference sequence). V dropped 8 bases and J dropped 1; count of bases not matched to a gene: 4. The CDR3 consists of 14 residues. The DNA of the CDR3 is TGTGCCAGTGGGGGAGGGGAGAACACCGGGGAGCTGTTTTTT. Its protein is CASGGGENTGELFF.

The chain is built from TRBV28 and TRBJ1-1; D uncertain. The V end was cut by 8 bases, the J end by 4 bases, with 14 bases between. CDR1 is MDHEN, CDR2 SYDVKM, per germline. The CDR3 spans 13 residues. Written as DNA, the CDR3 is TGTGCCAGCCATAAAGATGGGCGCACTGAAGCTTTCTTT. Its translation: CASHKDGRTEAFF.

This clone occurred once. This rearrangement joins TRBV18 to TRBJ2-2; the match to TRBD2 covers 10 bases. Germline V lookup: CDR1 KGHSH, CDR2 LQKENI. The V segment lost 6 bases and the J segment 4 bases; nucleotides outside the gene matches: 5. This CDR3 is built from 15 residues. CDR3 loop: CASSVLAGSTGELFF. CDR3 DNA: TGTGCCAGCTCGGTACTAGCGGGAAGCACCGGGGAGCTGTTTTTT.

The chain carries TRBV7-2 and TRBJ2-5; D gene unclear. The end of the DNA aligns better with TRBJ2-7, so the J call may be wrong. This CDR3 has 11 residues. Germline lookup yields CDR1 SGHTA and CDR2 FQGNSA. CDR3 bases: TGTGCCAGCAGCATCGGCTACGAGCAGTACTTC. It is translated as CASSIGYEQYF.